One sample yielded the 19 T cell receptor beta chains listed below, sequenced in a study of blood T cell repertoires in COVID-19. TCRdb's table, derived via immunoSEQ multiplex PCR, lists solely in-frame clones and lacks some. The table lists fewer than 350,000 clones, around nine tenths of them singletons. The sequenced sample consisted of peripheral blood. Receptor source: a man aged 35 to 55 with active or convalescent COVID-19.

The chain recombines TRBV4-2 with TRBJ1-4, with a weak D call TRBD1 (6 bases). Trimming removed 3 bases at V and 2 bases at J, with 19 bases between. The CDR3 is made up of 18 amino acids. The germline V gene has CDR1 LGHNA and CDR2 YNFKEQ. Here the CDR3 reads CASSQSLDGGATNEKLFF. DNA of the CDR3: TGTGCCAGCAGCCAGAGCCTTGATGGGGGGGCCACTAATGAAAAACTGTTTTTT.

The CDR3 DNA reads as TGTGCCAGCAGCCAAGATTGGCACAGGACCTACGAGCAGTACTTC. This translates into CASSQDWHRTYEQYF. This chain uses TRBV3-1 (or the pseudogene TRBV3-2) with TRBJ2-7, with D perhaps TRBD1 (5 bases). The CDR3 runs to 15 residues. Germline V gene lookup returns CDR1 LGHDT and CDR2 YNNKEL (reference sequence). V lost 0 bases to trimming and J lost 2 bases, with 11 bases between them.

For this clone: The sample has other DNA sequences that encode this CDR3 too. CDR3 nucleotides: TGCAGCGTTGCCCACACCACGGGGGGCACTGAAGCTTTCTTT. This sequence encodes CSVAHTTGGTEAFF. The rearrangement uses TRBV29-1 and TRBJ1-1; weak D call: TRBD1 (5 bases). V dropped 4 bases and J dropped 4 bases, with 16 bases sitting between them. The V gene's germline CDR1 is SQVTM and CDR2 ANQGSEA. This CDR3 is 14 amino acids long.

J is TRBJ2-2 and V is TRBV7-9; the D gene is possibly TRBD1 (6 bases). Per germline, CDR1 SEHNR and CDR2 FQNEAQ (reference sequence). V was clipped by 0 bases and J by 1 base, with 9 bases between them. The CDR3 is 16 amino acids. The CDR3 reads CASSLARGQNTGELFF. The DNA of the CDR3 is TGTGCCAGCAGCTTAGCTCGGGGACAGAACACCGGGGAGCTGTTTTTT.

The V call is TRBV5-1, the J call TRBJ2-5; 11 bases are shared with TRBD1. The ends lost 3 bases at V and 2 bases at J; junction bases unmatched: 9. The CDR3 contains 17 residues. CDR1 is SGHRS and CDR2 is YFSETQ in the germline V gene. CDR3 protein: CASSYGQGASGQETQYF. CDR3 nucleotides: TGCGCCAGCAGCTACGGACAGGGGGCGAGTGGGCAAGAGACCCAGTACTTC.

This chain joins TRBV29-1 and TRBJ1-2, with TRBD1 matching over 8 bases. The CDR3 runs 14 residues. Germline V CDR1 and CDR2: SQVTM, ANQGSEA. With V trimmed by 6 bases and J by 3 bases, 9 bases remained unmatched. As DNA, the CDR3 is TGCAGCGTAGAGGACAGGGAACTATACTATGGCTACACCTTC. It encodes CSVEDRELYYGYTF.

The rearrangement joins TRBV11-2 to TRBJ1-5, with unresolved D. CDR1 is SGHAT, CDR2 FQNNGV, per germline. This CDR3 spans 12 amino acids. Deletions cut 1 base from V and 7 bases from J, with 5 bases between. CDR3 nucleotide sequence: TGTGCCAGCAGCTTAGGGGCCCAGCCCCAGCATTTT. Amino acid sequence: CASSLGAQPQHF. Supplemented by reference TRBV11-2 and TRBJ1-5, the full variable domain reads EAGVAQSPRYKIIEKRQSVAFWCNPISGHATLYWYQQILGQGPKLLIQFQNNGVVDDSQLPKDRFSAERLKGVDSTLKIQPAKLEDSAVYLCASSLGAQPQHFGDGTRLSIL.

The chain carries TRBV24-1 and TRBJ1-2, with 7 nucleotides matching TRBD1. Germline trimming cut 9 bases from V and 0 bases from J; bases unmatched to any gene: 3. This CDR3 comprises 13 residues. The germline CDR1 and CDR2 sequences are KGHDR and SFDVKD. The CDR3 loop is CATRQGTNYGYTF. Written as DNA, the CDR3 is TGTGCCACCCGACAGGGAACTAACTATGGCTACACCTTC.

The CDR3, as DNA: TGTGCCAGCAGCTCGCCGACAGGGGCCTACGAGCAGTACTTC. Its translation: CASSSPTGAYEQYF. The rearrangement joins TRBV7-9 to TRBJ2-7; 8 nucleotides line up with TRBD1. This CDR3 is 14 amino acids long. CDR1 SEHNR and CDR2 FQNEAQ come from the germline V gene (reference sequence). Trimming at V came to 4 bases and at J to 2 bases, leaving 4 bases not matched to a gene. Looking up the rest from reference TRBV7-9 and TRBJ2-7 gives the full variable domain: DTGVSQNPRHKITKRGQNVTFRCDPISEHNRLYWYRQTLGQGPEFLTYFQNEAQLEKSRLLSDRFSAERPKGSFSTLEIQRTEQGDSAMYLCASSSPTGAYEQYFGPGTRLTVT.

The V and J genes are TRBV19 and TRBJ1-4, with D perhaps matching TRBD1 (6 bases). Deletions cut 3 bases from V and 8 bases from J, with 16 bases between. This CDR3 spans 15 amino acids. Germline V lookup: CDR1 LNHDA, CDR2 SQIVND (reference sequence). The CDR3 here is CASSIGGPLGEKLFF. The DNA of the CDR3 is TGTGCCAGTAGTATCGGGGGGCCTCTTGGGGAAAAACTGTTTTTT. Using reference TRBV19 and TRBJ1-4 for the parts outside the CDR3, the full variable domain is DGGITQSPKYLFRKEGQNVTLSCEQNLNHDAMYWYRQDPGQGLRLIYYSQIVNDFQKGDIAEGYSVSREKKESFPLTVTSAQKNPTAFYLCASSIGGPLGEKLFFGSGTQLSVL.

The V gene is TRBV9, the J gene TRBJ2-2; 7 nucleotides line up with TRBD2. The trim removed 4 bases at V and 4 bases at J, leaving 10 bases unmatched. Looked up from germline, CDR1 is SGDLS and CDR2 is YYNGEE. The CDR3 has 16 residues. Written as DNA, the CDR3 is TGTGCCAGCAGCCCCCGGGGAGGGGCCCTCACCGGGGAGCTGTTTTTT. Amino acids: CASSPRGGALTGELFF. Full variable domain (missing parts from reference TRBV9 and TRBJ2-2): DSGVTQTPKHLITATGQRVTLRCSPRSGDLSVYWYQQSLDQGLQFLIQYYNGEERAKGNILERFSAQQFPDLHSELNLSSLELGDSALYFCASSPRGGALTGELFFGEGSRLTVL.

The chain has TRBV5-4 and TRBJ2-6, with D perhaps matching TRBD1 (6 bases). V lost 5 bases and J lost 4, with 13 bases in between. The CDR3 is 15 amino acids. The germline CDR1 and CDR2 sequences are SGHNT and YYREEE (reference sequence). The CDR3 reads CASRNQGTGANVLTF. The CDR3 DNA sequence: TGTGCCAGCAGGAACCAGGGGACCGGGGCCAACGTCCTGACTTTC.

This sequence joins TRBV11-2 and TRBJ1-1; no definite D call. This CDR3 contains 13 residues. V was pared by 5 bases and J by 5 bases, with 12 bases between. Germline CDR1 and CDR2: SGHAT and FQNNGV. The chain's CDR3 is CASSQNSGTEAFF. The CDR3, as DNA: TGTGCCAGCAGCCAGAATAGCGGGACTGAAGCTTTCTTT.

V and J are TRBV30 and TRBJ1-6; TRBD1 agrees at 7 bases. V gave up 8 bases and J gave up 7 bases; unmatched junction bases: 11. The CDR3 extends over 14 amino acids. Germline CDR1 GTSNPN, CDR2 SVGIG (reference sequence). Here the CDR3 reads CATTSDRLNSPLHF. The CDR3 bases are TGTGCCACAACCTCGGACAGGCTCAATTCACCCCTCCACTTT. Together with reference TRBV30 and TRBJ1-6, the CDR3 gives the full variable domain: SQTIHQWPATLVQPVGSPLSLECTVEGTSNPNLYWYRQAAGRGLQLLFYSVGIGQISSEVPQNLSASRPQDRQFILSSKKLLLSDSGFYLCATTSDRLNSPLHFGNGTRLTVT.

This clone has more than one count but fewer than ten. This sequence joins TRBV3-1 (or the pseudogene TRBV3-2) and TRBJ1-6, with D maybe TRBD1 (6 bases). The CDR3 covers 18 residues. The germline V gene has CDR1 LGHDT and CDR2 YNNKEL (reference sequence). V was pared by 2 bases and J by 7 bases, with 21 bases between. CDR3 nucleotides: TGTGCCAGCAGCCAACACATAAGGGGGGGCGGTAGAAATTCACCCCTCCACTTT. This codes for CASSQHIRGGGRNSPLHF.

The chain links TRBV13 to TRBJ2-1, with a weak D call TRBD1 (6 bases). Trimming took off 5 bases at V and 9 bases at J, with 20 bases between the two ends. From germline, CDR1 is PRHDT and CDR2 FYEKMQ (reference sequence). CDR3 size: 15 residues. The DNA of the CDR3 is TGTGCCAGCAGCCCCCCCTTGTTGAGGGGGAGTGAGCAGTTCTTC. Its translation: CASSPPLLRGSEQFF.

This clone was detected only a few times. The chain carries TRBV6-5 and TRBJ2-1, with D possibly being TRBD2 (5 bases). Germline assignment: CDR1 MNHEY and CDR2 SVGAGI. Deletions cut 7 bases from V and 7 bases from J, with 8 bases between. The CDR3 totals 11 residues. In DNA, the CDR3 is TGTGCCAGCAAACGGAGGAATGAGCAGTTCTTC. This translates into CASKRRNEQFF.

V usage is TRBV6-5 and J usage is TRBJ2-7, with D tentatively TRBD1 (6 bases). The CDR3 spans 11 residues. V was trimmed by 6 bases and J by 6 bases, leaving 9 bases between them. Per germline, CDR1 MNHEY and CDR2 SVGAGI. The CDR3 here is CASRGASEQYF. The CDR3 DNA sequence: TGTGCCAGCAGGGGGGCGAGCGAGCAGTACTTC.

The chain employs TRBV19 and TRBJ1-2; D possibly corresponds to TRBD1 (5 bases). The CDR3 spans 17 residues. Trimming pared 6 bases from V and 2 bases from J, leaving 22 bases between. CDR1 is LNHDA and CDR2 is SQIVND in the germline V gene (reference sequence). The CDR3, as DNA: TGTGCCAGTAGAATACGTACAGCGGGAGGGGCGAACTATGGCTACACCTTC. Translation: CASRIRTAGGANYGYTF.